These 14 T cell receptor beta chains originate from one sample sequenced in a study of blood T cell repertoires in COVID-19. The repertoire was sequenced with immunoSEQ multiplex PCR; TCRdb's copy has only in-frame clones and lacks some. The table includes about 33,000 clones, about 79% detected once. Material: peripheral blood. These receptors were taken from a human donor in a cohort sampled during active COVID-19.

This chain links TRBV3-1 (or the pseudogene TRBV3-2) with TRBJ2-7; D possibly corresponds to TRBD1 (6 bases). The CDR3 has 15 amino acids. V lost 1 base and J lost 6, with 16 bases in between. Germline V lookup: CDR1 LGHDT, CDR2 YNNKEL (reference sequence). The CDR3 is CASSQGPGAMGEQYF. The CDR3 DNA is TGTGCCAGCAGCCAAGGGCCAGGGGCAATGGGCGAGCAGTACTTC.

The rearrangement links TRBV19 to TRBJ2-1; TRBD1 is a possible D gene (6 bases). The CDR3 consists of 16 residues. V was trimmed by 3 bases and J by 2 bases, leaving 14 bases between them. The germline CDR1 and CDR2 sequences are LNHDA and SQIVND (reference sequence). In nucleotides, the CDR3 is TGTGCCAGTAGTATTATGACAGGTGATGCCTACAATGAGCAGTTCTTC. Translated: CASSIMTGDAYNEQFF.

The genes are TRBV30 and TRBJ1-6; a possible D gene is TRBD1 (5 bases). CDR1 GTSNPN and CDR2 SVGIG come from the germline V gene (reference sequence). The CDR3 is 13 residues long. V shed 1 base and J shed 5 bases, with 6 bases lying between them. The CDR3 is CAWSGGNNSPLHF. CDR3 sequence (DNA): TGTGCCTGGAGTGGGGGCAATAATTCACCCCTCCACTTT.

The chain recombines TRBV6-2 or TRBV6-3 with TRBJ2-2; 14 bases are shared with TRBD2. V shed 5 bases and J 1 base; nucleotides not matched to a gene: 3. From germline, CDR1 is MNHEY and CDR2 SVGEGT. CDR3 size: 17 residues. CDR3 sequence (DNA): TGTGCCAGCAGTAAAGGGACTAGCGGGGGGAACACCGGGGAGCTGTTTTTT. Translated: CASSKGTSGGNTGELFF.

The CDR3 sequence is CASSLSRGPVTGELFF. In DNA form, the CDR3 reads TGTGCCAGCAGCTTGAGCAGGGGGCCGGTCACCGGGGAGCTGTTTTTT. The chain links TRBV5-6 to TRBJ2-2; 8 nucleotides match TRBD1. Germline trimming cut 1 base from V and 4 bases from J; bases unmatched to any gene: 6. CDR3 length: 16 residues. Germline CDR1 is SGHDT and CDR2 is YYEEEE.

The chain combines TRBV12-2 with TRBJ1-5. TRBV12-2 is given as a pseudogene. This CDR3 has 18 amino acids. CDR3 amino acids: CASRLESILIRSNQPQHF. CDR3 in DNA: TGTGCAAGTCGCTTAGAAAGCATACTCATCCGCAGCAATCAGCCCCAGCATTTT.

The chain carries TRBV7-2 and TRBJ2-7; 9 bases line up with TRBD2. The length of the CDR3 is 15 residues. Germline CDR1 is SGHTA and CDR2 is FQGNSA. V gave up 1 base and J gave up 2 bases; unmatched junction bases: 3. CDR3 loop: CASSLGAGGTYEQYF. The CDR3 DNA reads TGTGCCAGCAGCTTAGGAGCGGGGGGCACCTACGAGCAGTACTTC.

The chain couples TRBV3-1 (or the pseudogene TRBV3-2) to TRBJ2-2, with TRBD2 matching 9 bases. The ends lost 4 bases at V and 1 base at J; junction bases unmatched: 10. This CDR3 has 18 amino acids. Germline V gene lookup returns CDR1 LGHDT and CDR2 YNNKEL (reference sequence). This CDR3 is CASSPRGGGAMNTGELFF. In DNA form, the CDR3 reads TGTGCCAGCAGCCCCCGGGGCGGGGGGGCCATGAACACCGGGGAGCTGTTTTTT.

The chain combines TRBV9 with TRBJ2-7; 7 bases align to TRBD2. From germline, CDR1 is SGDLS and CDR2 YYNGEE. V shed 4 bases and J 3 bases; nucleotides not matched to a gene: 4. This CDR3 contains 13 residues. CDR3 loop: CASSPGTNYEQYF. CDR3 sequence (DNA): TGTGCCAGCAGCCCCGGGACTAACTACGAGCAGTACTTC. Full variable domain (missing parts from reference TRBV9 and TRBJ2-7): DSGVTQTPKHLITATGQRVTLRCSPRSGDLSVYWYQQSLDQGLQFLIQYYNGEERAKGNILERFSAQQFPDLHSELNLSSLELGDSALYFCASSPGTNYEQYFGPGTRLTVT.

The rearrangement uses TRBV5-1 and TRBJ2-3, with D perhaps TRBD1 (5 bases). In germline, CDR1 is SGHRS, CDR2 YFSETQ. V gave up 0 bases and J gave up 4 bases, with 15 bases separating them. The CDR3 is 16 amino acids. The CDR3 reads CASSLGLQGASDTQYF. The CDR3 DNA sequence: TGCGCCAGCAGCTTGGGGCTCCAAGGGGCCTCAGATACGCAGTATTTT.

CDR3 region: CASSKGLNYGYTF. As DNA, the CDR3 is TGTGCCAGCAGCAAGGGACTTAACTATGGCTACACCTTC. This chain uses TRBV12-3 or TRBV12-4 with TRBJ1-2; perhaps TRBD1 as D (5 bases). The CDR3 consists of 13 residues. Trimming shortened V by 6 bases and J by 1 base, and 9 bases separated the two germline ends.

This CDR3 reads CASSLGLGGRQSPLHF. The CDR3 DNA sequence: TGTGCCAGCAGCTTAGGACTCGGGGGGCGGCAGTCACCCCTCCACTTT. The chain couples TRBV7-2 to TRBJ1-6, with D maybe TRBD1 (6 bases). The CDR3 has 16 residues. V lost 1 base and J 10 bases, leaving 17 bases between the germline ends. CDR1 and CDR2 (germline): SGHTA, FQGNSA.

V usage is TRBV18 and J usage is TRBJ1-4, with no clear D. The CDR3 runs 14 residues. The germline CDR1 and CDR2 sequences are KGHSH and LQKENI. Deletions cut 0 bases from V and 8 bases from J, with 10 bases between. The CDR3 nucleotides read TGTGCCAGCTCACCACCGCCGGGATCCGAAAAACTGTTTTTT. Protein sequence: CASSPPPGSEKLFF. Full variable domain (remainder filled in from reference TRBV18 and TRBJ1-4): NAGVMQNPRHLVRRRGQEARLRCSPMKGHSHVYWYRQLPEEGLKFMVYLQKENIIDESGMPKERFSAEFPKEGPSILRIQQVVRGDSAAYFCASSPPPGSEKLFFGSGTQLSVL.

The gene calls are TRBV5-1 and TRBJ2-1; 11 nucleotides match TRBD1. This CDR3 spans 16 amino acids. Trimming at V came to 4 bases and at J to 5 bases, leaving 8 bases not matched to a gene. Germline V gene data show CDR1 as SGHRS and CDR2 as YFSETQ. CDR3 residues: CASSQYGQGANNEQFF. CDR3 DNA: TGCGCCAGCAGCCAATACGGACAGGGGGCTAACAATGAGCAGTTCTTC.